This is a list of T cell receptor beta chains from one sample in a study of STAT5B mutations in CD4+ large granular lymphocyte leukemia. Using immunoSEQ multiplex PCR, the repertoire was profiled, and TCRdb retains in-frame clones only, with some absent. The sample carries roughly 30,000 clones, roughly 74% recorded once. The material sequenced was CD4+ T cells from blood buffy coats. These receptors all come from a human donor in good health. Each CDR3 is given with its conserved first and last residue. D genes are given only for firm matches. Expanded clones get a size class; other rows say once, few or many, or leave the size out.

D gene,clone size,J gene,V gene,CDR3 protein,CDR3 DNA
TRBD2,NA,TRBJ2-7,TRBV10-2,CASSALREGITYEQYF,TGCGCCAGCAGTGCCTTGCGGGAGGGGATAACCTACGAGCAGTACTTC
NA,few,TRBJ2-2,TRBV19,CASSPRLGRGELFF,TGTGCCAGTAGTCCGAGACTAGGGCGGGGGGAGCTGTTTTTT
TRBD1,NA,TRBJ2-5,TRBV6-5,CASRGGQGGKTQYF,TGTGCCAGCAGGGGGGGACAGGGTGGGAAGACCCAGTACTTC
TRBD1,NA,TRBJ2-4,TRBV6-5,CASSYNRGDIQYF,TGTGCCAGCAGTTACAACAGGGGGGACATTCAGTACTTC
TRBD1,NA,TRBJ1-1,TRBV27,CASRRQGARFTEAFF,TGTGCCAGCAGGCGACAGGGGGCTCGGTTCACTGAAGCTTTCTTT
NA,few,TRBJ1-1,TRBV7-9,CASSSGRNTEAFF,TGTGCCAGCAGCTCGGGACGGAACACTGAAGCTTTCTTT
NA,NA,TRBJ1-2,TRBV10-3,CAISESTGYYGYTF,TGTGCCATCAGTGAGTCGACCGGATACTATGGCTACACCTTC
TRBD2,NA,TRBJ2-3,TRBV2,CASSATSGIKTDTQYF,TGTGCCAGCAGTGCAACTAGCGGGATAAAAACAGATACGCAGTATTTT
NA,NA,TRBJ1-6,TRBV19,CASNEQGQTPLHF,TGTGCCAGTAACGAGCAGGGGCAGACACCCCTCCACTTT
NA,NA,TRBJ2-3,TRBV7-6,CASSLGQVDTQYF,TGTGCCAGCAGCTTGGGGCAAGTAGATACGCAGTATTTT
TRBD1,NA,TRBJ2-6,TRBV4-1,CASSQAGTGVSGANVLTF,TGCGCCAGCAGCCAAGCCGGGACAGGGGTCTCTGGGGCCAACGTCCTGACTTTC
TRBD1,NA,TRBJ1-2,TRBV6-4,CASSEGQGGYYGYTF,TGTGCCAGCAGTGAGGGACAGGGCGGCTACTATGGCTACACCTTC
NA,NA,TRBJ2-7,TRBV5-1,CASSGGHYEQYF,TGCGCCAGCAGTGGAGGCCACTACGAGCAGTACTTC
TRBD2,NA,TRBJ2-7,TRBV30,CAWSAWTSGTYTPSYEQYF,TGTGCCTGGAGTGCATGGACTAGCGGGACCTACACCCCCTCCTACGAGCAGTACTTC
NA,NA,TRBJ1-4,TRBV6-5,CASRPRAATNEKLFF,TGTGCCAGCAGACCCCGGGCAGCAACTAATGAAAAACTGTTTTTT
NA,NA,TRBJ1-2,TRBV19,CASSIDRSSDSRNGYTF,TGTGCCAGTAGTATAGATCGAAGCTCGGACAGTCGAAATGGCTACACCTTC
NA,NA,TRBJ1-5,TRBV28,CASTSGGTRQPQHF,TGTGCCAGCACTTCCGGGGGGACCCGGCAGCCCCAGCATTTT
NA,NA,TRBJ1-1,TRBV7-2,CASSSRRNTEAFF,TGTGCCAGCAGCTCCAGGCGGAACACTGAAGCTTTCTTT
NA,NA,TRBJ2-7,TRBV7-2,CASSLTVDHEQYF,TGTGCCAGCAGCTTAACGGTGGACCACGAGCAGTACTTC
NA,NA,TRBJ1-4,TRBV28,CASSSRGATNEKLFF,TGTGCCAGCAGTTCCAGGGGAGCAACTAATGAAAAACTGTTTTTT
NA,few,TRBJ2-1,TRBV5-1,CASSLEAEEYNEQFF,TGCGCCAGCAGCTTAGAGGCGGAGGAATACAATGAGCAGTTCTTC
TRBD1,NA,TRBJ1-2,TRBV7-2,CASSLGGDRVYGYTF,TGTGCCAGCAGCTTGGGGGGGGACAGGGTCTATGGCTACACCTTC
NA,NA,TRBJ2-1,TRBV5-4,CASSPGGQRRGNEQFF,TGTGCCAGCAGCCCCGGGGGGCAAAGAAGGGGCAATGAGCAGTTCTTC
NA,NA,TRBJ1-1,TRBV19,CASSIVGAKGNTEAFF,TGTGCCAGTAGTATAGTAGGGGCAAAAGGGAACACTGAAGCTTTCTTT
TRBD2,NA,TRBJ2-7,TRBV19,CASKWNAGGLSYEQYF,TGTGCCAGTAAATGGAACGCGGGAGGGCTCTCCTACGAGCAGTACTTC
TRBD2,NA,TRBJ2-5,TRBV5-1,CASSLGGGRAQETQYF,TGCGCCAGCAGCTTGGGGGGGGGTCGAGCACAAGAGACCCAGTACTTC
NA,NA,TRBJ1-1,TRBV11-2,CASSFLGDSNTEAFF,TGTGCCAGCAGCTTTCTTGGCGACAGCAACACTGAAGCTTTCTTT
NA,NA,TRBJ2-7,TRBV6-6,CASSYSRDEQYF,TGTGCCAGCAGTTACTCGAGGGACGAGCAGTACTTC
TRBD2,NA,TRBJ2-2,TRBV7-6,CASSLLAGALLNTGELFF,TGTGCCAGCAGCTTACTAGCGGGGGCCCTCCTAAACACCGGGGAGCTGTTTTTT
TRBD2,NA,TRBJ2-3,TRBV5-6,CASSRLGLAPDTQYF,TGTGCCAGCAGCAGGTTAGGACTAGCGCCAGATACGCAGTATTTT
NA,NA,TRBJ1-1,TRBV5-1,CASTLRLNTEAFF,TGCGCCAGCACCCTGAGGTTGAACACTGAAGCTTTCTTT
NA,NA,TRBJ2-1,TRBV5-1,CASSLSLVNEQFF,TGCGCCAGCAGCTTAAGTCTTGTGAATGAGCAGTTCTTC
TRBD1,NA,TRBJ2-7,TRBV7-2,CASSLRQGVNEQYF,TGTGCCAGCAGCTTACGACAGGGGGTCAACGAGCAGTACTTC
NA,NA,TRBJ2-5,TRBV18,CASSADRLETQYF,TGTGCCAGCTCAGCCGACAGATTGGAGACCCAGTACTTC
NA,NA,TRBJ1-5,TRBV30,CAWSGKGHAQPQHF,TGTGCCTGGAGTGGAAAGGGACATGCACAGCCCCAGCATTTT
NA,NA,TRBJ2-1,TRBV6-1,CASSVVQDNEQFF,TGTGCCAGCAGTGTCGTTCAGGACAATGAGCAGTTCTTC
NA,NA,TRBJ1-3,TRBV9,CASSPSPRGRETAIYF,TGTGCCAGCAGTCCTTCTCCGCGGGGCAGGGAGACCGCCATATATTTT
NA,NA,TRBJ2-3,TRBV11-3,CASSFGGVGGISTDTQYF,TGTGCCAGCAGCTTTGGGGGAGTTGGGGGTATTAGCACAGATACGCAGTATTTT
NA,NA,TRBJ2-7,TRBV7-2,CASSLAGDLYYEQYF,TGTGCCAGCAGCTTAGCGGGGGATTTGTACTACGAGCAGTACTTC
NA,NA,TRBJ1-1,TRBV14,CASSHISSINTEAFF,TGTGCCAGCAGCCATATTAGCAGCATTAACACTGAAGCTTTCTTT
NA,NA,TRBJ2-1,TRBV7-2,CASSLGASLNEQFF,TGTGCCAGCAGCCTAGGGGCGTCCCTCAATGAGCAGTTCTTC
TRBD2,NA,TRBJ2-1,TRBV10-3,CAISRTSGRATNNEQFF,TGTGCCATCAGTCGGACTAGCGGGAGGGCCACCAACAATGAGCAGTTCTTC
NA,NA,TRBJ1-2,TRBV7-9,CASSLAPSGGYYGYTF,TGTGCCAGCAGCTTAGCGCCATCGGGCGGATACTATGGCTACACCTTC
TRBD2,few,TRBJ2-5,TRBV10-2,CASSITSGGQETQYF,TGCGCCAGCAGCATCACTAGCGGGGGACAAGAGACCCAGTACTTC
NA,few,TRBJ1-6,TRBV7-8,CASSLAMGDSPLHF,TGTGCCAGCAGCTTAGCGATGGGGGATTCACCCCTCCACTTT
NA,few,TRBJ1-1,TRBV4-1,CASSPDSMNTEAFF,TGCGCCAGCAGCCCGGACAGCATGAACACTGAAGCTTTCTTT
NA,few,TRBJ1-1,TRBV2,CASRDPTNTEAFF,TGTGCCAGCCGTGACCCGACGAACACTGAAGCTTTCTTT
TRBD2,NA,TRBJ2-3,TRBV10-3,CAISVLSGLATSTDTQYF,TGTGCCATCAGTGTCCTATCAGGACTAGCGACTAGCACAGATACGCAGTATTTT
NA,NA,TRBJ1-4,TRBV5-1,CASSLGERLREKLFF,TGCGCCAGCAGCTTGGGGGAAAGACTCAGGGAAAAACTGTTTTTT
NA,NA,TRBJ2-5,TRBV7-6,CASSLGRQETQYF,TGTGCCAGCAGCCTTGGGAGGCAAGAGACCCAGTACTTC
TRBD1,NA,TRBJ2-1,TRBV2,CASSGGTVYNEQFF,TGTGCCAGCAGTGGAGGGACAGTGTACAATGAGCAGTTCTTC
NA,NA,TRBJ2-1,TRBV7-2,CASSLDSRGREQFF,TGTGCCAGCAGCTTAGATTCTCGGGGTCGTGAGCAGTTCTTC
TRBD1,once,TRBJ2-1,TRBV2,CASSEEGRGLTYNEQFF,TGTGCCAGCAGTGAAGAGGGCAGGGGGCTGACCTACAATGAGCAGTTCTTC
TRBD1,few,TRBJ1-2,TRBV15,CATSRGRGQNYGYTF,TGTGCCACCAGCAGAGGGAGGGGGCAGAACTATGGCTACACCTTC
TRBD2,NA,TRBJ2-5,TRBV7-3,CASSPGTSGGETQYF,TGTGCCAGCAGCCCTGGGACTAGCGGGGGGGAGACCCAGTACTTC